The 2 T cell receptor beta chains below all came from one sample that was sequenced in a study of blood T cells in healthy people across ages. A second PCR, run for about 7 to 12 cycles, used a sample-barcoded 5' primer plus a J-beta primer mix. Each CDR3 protein gets one entry after TCRdb re-called the 5' RACE reads with MiXCR. The sample has 950,000 to 1,200,000 distinct CDR3 sequences, less than 45% seen once. The sample was blood. These receptors came from a young man in good health.

V is TRBV20-1 and J is TRBJ2-5, with D unresolved. Germline CDR1 DFQATT, CDR2 SNEGSKA (reference sequence). The CDR3 has 11 residues. The CDR3 DNA sequence: TGCAGCCTCTTAGATCAAGAGACCCAGTACTTC. Protein product: CSLLDQETQYF.

J is TRBJ1-2 and V is TRBV15; D is undetermined. Germline loops: CDR1 LNHNV, CDR2 YYDKDF (reference sequence). The CDR3 totals 15 residues. V lost 0 bases and J 8 bases, leaving 16 bases between the germline ends. CDR3 residues: CATSREDFPRYGYTF. Here the CDR3 DNA reads TGTGCCACCAGCAGAGAGGACTTCCCAAGGTACGGCTACACCTTC.